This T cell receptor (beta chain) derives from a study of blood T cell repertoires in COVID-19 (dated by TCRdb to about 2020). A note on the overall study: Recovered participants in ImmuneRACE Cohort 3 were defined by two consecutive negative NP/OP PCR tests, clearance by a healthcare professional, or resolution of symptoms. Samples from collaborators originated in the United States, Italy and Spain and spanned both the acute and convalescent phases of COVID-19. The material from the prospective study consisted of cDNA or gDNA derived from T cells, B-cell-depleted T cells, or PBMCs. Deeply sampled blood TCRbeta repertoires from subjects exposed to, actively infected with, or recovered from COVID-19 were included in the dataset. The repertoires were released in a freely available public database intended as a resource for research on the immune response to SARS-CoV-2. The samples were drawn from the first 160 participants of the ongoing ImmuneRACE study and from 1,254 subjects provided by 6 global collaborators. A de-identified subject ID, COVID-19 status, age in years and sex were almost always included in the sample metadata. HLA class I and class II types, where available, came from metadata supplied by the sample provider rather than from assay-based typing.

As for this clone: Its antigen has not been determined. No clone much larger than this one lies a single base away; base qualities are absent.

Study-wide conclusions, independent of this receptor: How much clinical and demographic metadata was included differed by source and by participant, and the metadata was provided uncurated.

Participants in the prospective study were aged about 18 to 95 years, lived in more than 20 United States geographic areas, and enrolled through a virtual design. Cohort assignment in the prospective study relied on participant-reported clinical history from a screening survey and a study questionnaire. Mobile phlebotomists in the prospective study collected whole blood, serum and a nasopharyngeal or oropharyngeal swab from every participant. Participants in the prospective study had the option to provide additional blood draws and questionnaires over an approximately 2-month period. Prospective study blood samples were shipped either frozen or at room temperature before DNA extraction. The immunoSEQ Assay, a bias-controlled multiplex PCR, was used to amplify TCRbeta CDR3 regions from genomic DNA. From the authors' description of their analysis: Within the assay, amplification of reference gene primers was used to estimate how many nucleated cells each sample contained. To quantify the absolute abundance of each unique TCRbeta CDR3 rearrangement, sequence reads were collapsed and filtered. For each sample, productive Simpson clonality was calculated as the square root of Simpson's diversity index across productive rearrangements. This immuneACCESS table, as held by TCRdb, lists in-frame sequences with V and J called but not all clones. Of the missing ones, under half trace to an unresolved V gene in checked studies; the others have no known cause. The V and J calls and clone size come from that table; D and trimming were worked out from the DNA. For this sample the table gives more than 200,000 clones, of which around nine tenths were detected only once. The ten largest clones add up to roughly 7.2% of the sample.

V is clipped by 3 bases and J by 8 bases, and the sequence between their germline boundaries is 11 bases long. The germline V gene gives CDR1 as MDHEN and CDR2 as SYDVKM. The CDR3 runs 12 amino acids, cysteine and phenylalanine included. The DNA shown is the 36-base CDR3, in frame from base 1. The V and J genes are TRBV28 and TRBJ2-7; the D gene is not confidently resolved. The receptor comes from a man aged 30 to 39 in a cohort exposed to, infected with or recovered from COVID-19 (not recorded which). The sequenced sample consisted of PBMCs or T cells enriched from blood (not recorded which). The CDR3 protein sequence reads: CASSLLGFKQYF. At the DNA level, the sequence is TGTGCCAGCAGTTTGCTCGGTTTCAAGCAGTACTTC. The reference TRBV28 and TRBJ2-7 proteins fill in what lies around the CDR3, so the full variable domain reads DVKVTQSSRYLVKRTGEKVFLECVQDMDHENMFWYRQDPGLGLRLIYFSYDVKMKEKGDIPEGYSVSREKKERFSLILESASTNQTSMYLCASSLLGFKQYFGPGTRLTVT.